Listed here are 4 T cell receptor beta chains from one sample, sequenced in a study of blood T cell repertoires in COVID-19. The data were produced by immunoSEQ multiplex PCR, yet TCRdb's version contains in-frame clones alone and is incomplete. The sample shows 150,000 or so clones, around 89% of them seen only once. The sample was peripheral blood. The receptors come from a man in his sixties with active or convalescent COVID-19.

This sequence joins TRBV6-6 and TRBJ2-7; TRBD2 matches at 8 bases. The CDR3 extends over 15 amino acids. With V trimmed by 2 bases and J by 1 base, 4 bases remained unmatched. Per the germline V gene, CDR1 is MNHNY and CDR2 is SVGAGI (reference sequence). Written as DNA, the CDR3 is TGTGCCAGCAGTTACATCACTAGCGGTTCCTACGAGCAGTACTTC. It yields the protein CASSYITSGSYEQYF.

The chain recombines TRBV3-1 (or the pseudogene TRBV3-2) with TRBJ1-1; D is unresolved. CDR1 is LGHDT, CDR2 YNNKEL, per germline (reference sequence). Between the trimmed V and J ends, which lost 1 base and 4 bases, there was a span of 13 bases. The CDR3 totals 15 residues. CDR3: CASSQGASGFTEAFF. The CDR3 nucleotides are TGTGCCAGCAGCCAAGGGGCCAGCGGTTTCACTGAAGCTTTCTTT.

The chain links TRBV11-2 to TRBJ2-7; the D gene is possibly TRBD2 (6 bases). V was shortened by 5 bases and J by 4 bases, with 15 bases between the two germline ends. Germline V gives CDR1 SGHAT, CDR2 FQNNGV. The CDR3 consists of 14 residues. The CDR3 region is CASSLRDSTYEQYF. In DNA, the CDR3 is TGTGCCAGCAGCCTCCGGGACTCCACATACGAGCAGTACTTC.

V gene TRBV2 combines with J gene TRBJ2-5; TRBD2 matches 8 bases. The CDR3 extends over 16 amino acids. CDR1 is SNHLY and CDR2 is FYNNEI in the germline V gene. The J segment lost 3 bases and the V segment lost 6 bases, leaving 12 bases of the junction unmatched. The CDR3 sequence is CASSPPGGRGEETQYF. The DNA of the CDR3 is TGTGCCAGCAGCCCCCCGGGCGGGCGGGGGGAAGAGACCCAGTACTTC.